The 14 T cell receptor beta chains reported below all come from one sample, sequenced in a study of radiation and T cells in renal cell carcinoma. The repertoire was sequenced with immunoSEQ multiplex PCR; TCRdb's copy has only in-frame clones and lacks some. The data hold around 60,000 clones, with roughly 79% observed a single time. Time point in this sample: blood 2 weeks post-SBRT. Sample treatment: 15 Gy SBRT to primary tumor, nephrectomy 4 weeks later. The material was blood, obtained from a patient whose treatment included radiotherapy and nephrectomy. The receptors were sampled from a man aged 55 to 70 with renal cell carcinoma.

DNA for the CDR3: TGCGCCAGCACCCCTAGTTTTACCTACGAGCAGTACGTC. It yields the protein CASTPSFTYEQYV. The rearrangement uses TRBV10-2 and TRBJ2-7; D uncertain. CDR1 is WSHSY and CDR2 is SAAADI in the germline V gene. This CDR3 is built from 13 residues. The V and J ends lost 7 bases and 2 bases respectively, with 12 bases between them.

The chain links TRBV5-1 to TRBJ2-2; D unresolved. The CDR3 runs 15 residues. From germline, CDR1 is SGHRS and CDR2 YFSETQ. The V gene lost 1 base and the J gene lost 0 bases, with 7 bases spanning the gap. The CDR3 coding sequence is TGCGCCAGCAGCTTGAGCGAGACGAACACCGGGGAGCTGTTTTTT. Translating it yields CASSLSETNTGELFF.

The chain links TRBV29-1 to TRBJ1-4, with a weak D call TRBD1 (5 bases). This CDR3 is 13 amino acids long. Germline-derived CDR1 and CDR2 are SQVTM and ANQGSEA. The ends were cut back, 7 bases at V and 7 bases at J, with 16 bases in the middle. CDR3 DNA: TGCAGCGCCCGCGCGCCGGGGGTTGAAAAACTGTTTTTT. It specifies CSARAPGVEKLFF. The full variable domain, in which reference TRBV29-1 and TRBJ1-4 provide the parts outside the CDR3, is SAVISQKPSRDICQRGTSLTIQCQVDSQVTMMFWYRQQPGQSLTLIATANQGSEATYESGFVIDKFPISRPNLTFSTLTVSNMSPEDSSIYLCSARAPGVEKLFFGSGTQLSVL.

This clone was picked up one time. CDR3 sequence reads: CASSSRGGLNTEAFF. The CDR3, as DNA: TGTGCCAGCTCATCCCGTGGGGGGCTAAACACTGAAGCTTTCTTT. V is TRBV18 and J is TRBJ1-1, with D tentatively TRBD1 (6 bases). CDR3 size: 15 residues. The V gene lost 5 bases and the J gene lost 2 bases, with 15 bases spanning the gap. The germline gives CDR1 KGHSH, CDR2 LQKENI.

This clone was counted only a few times. The rearrangement uses TRBV18 and TRBJ1-4; tentatively, D is TRBD1 (5 bases). The CDR3 has 16 residues. The V gene's germline CDR1 is KGHSH and CDR2 LQKENI. V lost 6 bases, J lost 3 bases, and 17 bases lay in between. CDR3 amino acids: CASSSTPGTPNEKLFF. In DNA form, the CDR3 reads TGTGCCAGCTCTTCCACGCCGGGGACGCCTAATGAAAAACTGTTTTTT. Supplemented by reference TRBV18 and TRBJ1-4, the full variable domain reads NAGVMQNPRHLVRRRGQEARLRCSPMKGHSHVYWYRQLPEEGLKFMVYLQKENIIDESGMPKERFSAEFPKEGPSILRIQQVVRGDSAAYFCASSSTPGTPNEKLFFGSGTQLSVL.

This rearrangement joins TRBV5-1 to TRBJ2-1, with no clear D. The CDR3 extends over 13 amino acids. V lost 0 bases, J lost 9 bases, and 10 bases lay in between. CDR1 is SGHRS and CDR2 is YFSETQ in the germline V gene. The CDR3 here is CASSLGLGGEQFF. The CDR3, as DNA: TGCGCCAGCAGCTTGGGTTTAGGTGGTGAGCAGTTCTTC.

The rearrangement uses TRBV13 and TRBJ2-2; tentative D call: TRBD1 (6 bases). Looked up from germline, CDR1 is PRHDT and CDR2 is FYEKMQ (reference sequence). CDR3 length: 14 amino acids. V was shortened by 0 bases and J by 5 bases, with 7 bases between the two germline ends. Here the CDR3 reads CASSLGGATGELFF. CDR3 DNA: TGTGCCAGCAGCTTAGGGGGGGCTACCGGGGAGCTGTTTTTT.

V usage is TRBV7-6 and J usage is TRBJ2-2; 8 bases align to TRBD1. CDR3 length equals 13 residues. V was clipped by 5 bases and J by 4 bases; unmatched bases: 0. Germline V gene lookup returns CDR1 SGHVS and CDR2 FNYEAQ. The CDR3 sequence is CASSTGGTGELFF. DNA of the CDR3: TGTGCCAGCAGCACAGGGGGCACCGGGGAGCTGTTTTTT.

V gene TRBV11-2 combines with J gene TRBJ2-1, with D uncertain. The V end was cut by 0 bases, the J end by 6 bases, with 9 bases between. This CDR3 region has 14 residues. Germline assignment: CDR1 SGHAT and CDR2 FQNNGV. The CDR3 nucleotides read TGTGCCAGCAGCTTAGAACTATTGGGCAATGAGCAGTTCTTC. It yields the protein CASSLELLGNEQFF.

CDR3 region: CASSPSGEAHNEQFF. The CDR3 DNA reads TGTGCCAGCAGTCCGTCGGGGGAAGCTCACAATGAGCAGTTCTTC. The genes are TRBV27 and TRBJ2-1; TRBD2 is a possible D gene (6 bases). This CDR3 spans 15 amino acids. V lost 5 bases and J 5 bases, leaving 16 bases between the germline ends. Germline V gene lookup returns CDR1 MNHEY and CDR2 SMNVEV (reference sequence).

The chain couples TRBV4-2 to TRBJ2-2; tentatively, D is TRBD1 or TRBD2 (5 bases each). Trimming shortened V by 3 bases and J by 1 base, and 21 bases separated the two germline ends. The CDR3 totals 19 residues. Per the germline V gene, CDR1 is LGHNA and CDR2 is YNFKEQ. CDR3 in DNA: TGTGCCAGCAGCCATCCGACAACGGGGCAGGGCTTGAACACCGGGGAGCTGTTTTTT. Translated: CASSHPTTGQGLNTGELFF.

The chain uses TRBV5-1 and TRBJ1-3; the match to TRBD1 covers 9 bases. The CDR3 sequence is 15 residues long. Germline lookup yields CDR1 SGHRS and CDR2 YFSETQ. The J segment lost 4 bases and the V segment lost 7 bases, leaving 9 bases of the junction unmatched. The CDR3 sequence: CASQQGAPIGNTIYF. Written as DNA, the CDR3 is TGCGCCAGCCAACAGGGGGCACCTATAGGAAACACCATATATTTT.

DNA for the CDR3: TGTGCCAGCAGCTTGGGGGCGGGTGGCTCCTACAATGAGCAGTTCTTC. Its protein product is CASSLGAGGSYNEQFF. The V and J genes are TRBV5-6 and TRBJ2-1; D is possibly TRBD2 (5 bases). Trimming removed 0 bases at V and 0 bases at J, with 10 bases between. Germline V gene data show CDR1 as SGHDT and CDR2 as YYEEEE. This CDR3 has 16 residues.

The table lists this clone with a few counts. The chain employs TRBV6-1 and TRBJ1-2, with D hard to call. From germline, CDR1 is MNHNS and CDR2 SASEGT. Trimming took off 1 base at V and 5 bases at J, with 14 bases between the two ends. CDR3 size: 15 residues. The CDR3 DNA reads as TGTGCCAGCAGTGAAGTACTTGGGGAACTATATGGCTACACCTTC. The encoded protein is CASSEVLGELYGYTF.